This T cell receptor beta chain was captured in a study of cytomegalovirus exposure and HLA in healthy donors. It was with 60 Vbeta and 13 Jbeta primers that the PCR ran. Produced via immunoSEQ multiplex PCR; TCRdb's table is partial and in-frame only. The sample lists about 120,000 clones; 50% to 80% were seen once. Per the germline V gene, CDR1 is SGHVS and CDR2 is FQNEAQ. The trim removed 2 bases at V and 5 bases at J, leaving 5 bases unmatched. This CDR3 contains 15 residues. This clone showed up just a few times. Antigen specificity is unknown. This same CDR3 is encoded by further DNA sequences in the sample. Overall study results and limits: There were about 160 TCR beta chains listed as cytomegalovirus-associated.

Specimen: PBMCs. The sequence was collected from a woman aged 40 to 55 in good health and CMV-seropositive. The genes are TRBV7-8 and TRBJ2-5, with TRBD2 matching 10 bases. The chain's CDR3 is CASSLQRGGRETQYF. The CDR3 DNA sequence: TGTGCCAGCAGCTTACAGCGGGGGGGCCGGGAGACCCAGTACTTC.